A single sample is the source of the 4 T cell receptor beta chains below, sequenced in a study of early stage breast cancer tumors. Measured with immunoSEQ multiplex PCR; TCRdb has only the in-frame clones, and not every one. The data show just over 50,000 clones, more than 70% seen once. Sample: blood. The receptors shown here come from a person aged 35-50 years with breast cancer.

The V call is TRBV7-2, the J call TRBJ2-7; D uncertain. With 0 bases removed from V and 2 bases from J, the gap between germline ends came to 8 bases. Looked up from germline, CDR1 is SGHTA and CDR2 is FQGNSA. The CDR3 is made up of 14 amino acids. CDR3 sequence: CASSLASKTYEQYF. Here the CDR3 DNA reads TGTGCCAGCAGCTTAGCGTCAAAGACCTACGAGCAGTACTTC. Full variable domain (missing parts from reference TRBV7-2 and TRBJ2-7): GAGVSQSPSNKVTEKGKDVELRCDPISGHTALYWYRQSLGQGLEFLIYFQGNSAPDKSGLPSDRFSAERTGGSVSTLTIQRTQQEDSAVYLCASSLASKTYEQYFGPGTRLTVT.

The chain uses TRBV30 and TRBJ1-3; no definite D call. Trimming took 1 base from V and 3 from J, leaving 10 bases between them. Germline V CDR1 and CDR2: GTSNPN, SVGIG (reference sequence). The CDR3 runs 14 residues. The CDR3 sequence is CAWSGALGGNTIYF. The CDR3 coding sequence is TGTGCCTGGAGTGGGGCGTTAGGTGGAAACACCATATATTTT.

The V and J genes are TRBV6-5 and TRBJ1-2, with no clear D. Trimming took off 5 bases at V and 7 bases at J, with 11 bases between the two ends. Germline V gene sequence: CDR1 MNHEY, CDR2 SVGAGI. The CDR3 spans 12 residues. The CDR3 DNA follows: TGTGCCAGCAGTGAAGTAACTTCTGGCTACACCTTC. As protein: CASSEVTSGYTF.

The chain joins TRBV9 to TRBJ2-3, with 13 bases matching TRBD2. CDR1 and CDR2 from the germline V gene are SGDLS and YYNGEE. V was pared by 4 bases and J by 4 bases, with 9 bases of the junction left unmatched. This CDR3 is 17 amino acids long. CDR3 in DNA: TGTGCCAGCAGCCCGGGACTAGCGGGACGGTATGCAGATACGCAGTATTTT. Translated: CASSPGLAGRYADTQYF. The full variable domain, its missing parts supplied by reference TRBV9 and TRBJ2-3, is DSGVTQTPKHLITATGQRVTLRCSPRSGDLSVYWYQQSLDQGLQFLIQYYNGEERAKGNILERFSAQQFPDLHSELNLSSLELGDSALYFCASSPGLAGRYADTQYFGPGTRLTVL.